This passage covers 15 T cell receptor beta chains from one sample sequenced in a study of blood T cell repertoires in COVID-19. Sequenced by immunoSEQ multiplex PCR; TCRdb stores in-frame clones only, minus some. There are approximately 310,000 clones in the sample; 75% to 90% occur only once, and 1.9% lies in the top ten. The sample taken for sequencing was PBMCs or T cells enriched from blood (not recorded which). These receptor sequences come from a woman aged 25-40 years who had been exposed to COVID-19.

The chain recombines TRBV28 with TRBJ2-7, with 9 positions matching TRBD1. The CDR3 sequence is 14 residues long. CDR1 is MDHEN, CDR2 SYDVKM, per germline. The trim removed 4 bases at V and 7 bases at J, leaving 8 bases unmatched. The chain's CDR3 is CASSSGTGKGEQYF. The CDR3 region has the DNA TGTGCCAGCAGTTCCGGGACAGGGAAAGGGGAGCAGTACTTC.

The count of this clone is one. This sequence joins TRBV27 and TRBJ1-4; perhaps TRBD1 as D (6 bases). Trimming shortened V by 2 bases and J by 8 bases, and 12 bases separated the two germline ends. This CDR3 comprises 14 residues. Per the germline V gene, CDR1 is MNHEY and CDR2 is SMNVEV (reference sequence). The CDR3 DNA follows: TGTGCCAGCAGTTTACAGGGGAGAGGGGAAAAACTGTTTTTT. Its translation: CASSLQGRGEKLFF.

The rearrangement links TRBV19 to TRBJ1-6; D might be TRBD1 (5 bases). The germline V gene encodes CDR1 LNHDA and CDR2 SQIVND (reference sequence). The CDR3 loop spans 15 amino acids. V lost 6 bases and J lost 14, with 23 bases in between. CDR3 protein: CASSRMTDSGLTLHF. The CDR3 DNA sequence: TGTGCCAGTAGCAGGATGACAGATTCAGGATTGACCCTCCACTTT. Variable domain in full (rest from reference TRBV19 and TRBJ1-6): DGGITQSPKYLFRKEGQNVTLSCEQNLNHDAMYWYRQDPGQGLRLIYYSQIVNDFQKGDIAEGYSVSREKKESFPLTVTSAQKNPTAFYLCASSRMTDSGLTLHFGNGTRLTVT.

The genes are TRBV5-1 and TRBJ2-2; a possible D gene is TRBD1 (7 bases). Germline CDR1 is SGHRS and CDR2 is YFSETQ. The CDR3 spans 15 residues. V was trimmed by 4 bases and J by 0 bases, leaving 10 bases between them. CDR3 region: CASSAGTANTGELFF. In DNA, the CDR3 is TGCGCCAGCAGCGCGGGGACAGCGAACACCGGGGAGCTGTTTTTT.

V is TRBV30 and J is TRBJ1-6; D is unclear. Trimming left V 2 bases short and J 0 bases short, with 8 bases between. The CDR3 length is 15 residues. Germline assignment: CDR1 GTSNPN and CDR2 SVGIG (reference sequence). The DNA of the CDR3 is TGTGCCTGGAGTACTATGAGCTCCTATAATTCACCCCTCCACTTT. As protein: CAWSTMSSYNSPLHF.

This clone was counted only a few times. The genes are TRBV2 and TRBJ1-1, with 8 positions matching TRBD1. V dropped 3 bases and J dropped 3; count of bases not matched to a gene: 3. CDR1 is SNHLY and CDR2 is FYNNEI in the germline V gene. There are 14 residues in the CDR3. CDR3 loop: CASSDRGRYTEAFF. The DNA of the CDR3 is TGTGCCAGCAGTGACAGGGGGCGGTACACTGAAGCTTTCTTT.

The V gene is TRBV3-1 (or the pseudogene TRBV3-2), the J gene TRBJ1-5; 7 bases map to TRBD1. Germline CDR1 and CDR2: LGHDT and YNNKEL (reference sequence). The length of the CDR3 is 14 residues. After removal of 4 bases from V and 7 bases from J, the junction contained 7 bases not matched to a gene. CDR3 amino acids: CASSPTGVNQPQHF. The CDR3 coding sequence is TGTGCCAGCAGCCCTACAGGGGTTAACCAGCCCCAGCATTTT.

This chain uses TRBV3-1 (or the pseudogene TRBV3-2) with TRBJ2-7, with D possibly matching TRBD2 (5 bases). The germline V and J ends were trimmed by 4 bases and 6 bases, with 10 bases remaining between them. CDR1 is LGHDT, CDR2 YNNKEL, per germline (reference sequence). The CDR3 spans 12 residues. The CDR3 DNA follows: TGTGCCAGCAGCCTCGGACGGGGCGAGCAGTACTTC. Amino acid sequence: CASSLGRGEQYF.

The rearrangement links TRBV14 to TRBJ1-2; D ambiguous. The germline gives CDR1 SGHDN, CDR2 FVKESK. Trimming stripped 1 base from V and 7 bases from J, with 7 bases between. The CDR3 contains 12 residues. The CDR3 DNA follows: TGTGCCAGCAGCCAAGTTAATGTTGGCTACACCTTC. Its protein product is CASSQVNVGYTF.

CDR3 DNA sequence: TGCGCCAGCAGAGACATAGCGGGGGGGCCTGGGACGCAGTATTTT. Translated: CASRDIAGGPGTQYF. The J gene is TRBJ2-3, the V gene TRBV10-2; 11 nucleotides agree with TRBD2. Losses at the gene ends were 6 bases for V and 9 bases for J; bases not matched to a gene: 11. Germline CDR1 and CDR2: WSHSY and SAAADI. The length of the CDR3 is 15 residues.

V gene TRBV3-1 (or the pseudogene TRBV3-2) combines with J gene TRBJ2-7; 10 nucleotides align to TRBD2. The CDR3 is 16 amino acids. Trimming took 4 bases from V and 4 from J; bases not matched to a gene: 10. Germline CDR1 reads LGHDT; CDR2 reads YNNKEL (reference sequence). The CDR3 region is CASSRSQRGGLYEQYF. The CDR3 DNA reads TGTGCCAGCAGCCGAAGCCAGCGGGGGGGCCTTTACGAGCAGTACTTC.

This chain connects TRBV5-1 to TRBJ1-1, with a tentative D call TRBD1 (5 bases). V was shortened by 1 base and J by 0 bases, with 7 bases between the two germline ends. Germline CDR1 SGHRS, CDR2 YFSETQ. The CDR3 runs 14 residues. The CDR3 region has the DNA TGCGCCAGCAGCTTGACAGGCATGAACACTGAAGCTTTCTTT. It codes for CASSLTGMNTEAFF.

V is TRBV2 and J is TRBJ1-2; tentatively, D is TRBD1 (5 bases). Germline V gene data show CDR1 as SNHLY and CDR2 as FYNNEI. The CDR3 length is 11 residues. The germline V and J ends were trimmed by 7 bases and 10 bases, with 13 bases remaining between them. CDR3: CASKVRGTYTF. Here the CDR3 DNA reads TGTGCCAGCAAGGTCCGGGGGACCTACACCTTC.

This rearrangement joins TRBV3-1 (or the pseudogene TRBV3-2) to TRBJ2-5, with 10 bases aligning to TRBD2. Trimming cost V 3 bases and J 1 base; bases outside gene matches: 5. CDR1 LGHDT and CDR2 YNNKEL come from the germline V gene (reference sequence). This CDR3 has 16 amino acids. Written as DNA, the CDR3 is TGTGCCAGCAGCCAGTGGACTAGCGGTCTCCAAGAGACCCAGTACTTC. This sequence encodes CASSQWTSGLQETQYF.

The chain uses TRBV10-2 and TRBJ1-3, with D possibly TRBD1 on 5 matching bases. Looked up from germline, CDR1 is WSHSY and CDR2 is SAAADI. The length of the CDR3 is 15 residues. The germline V and J ends were trimmed by 1 base and 2 bases, with 9 bases remaining between them. This CDR3 is CASSEYTGAGNTIYF. The CDR3 coding sequence is TGCGCCAGCAGTGAGTACACAGGCGCTGGAAACACCATATATTTT.